This record looks at one T cell receptor (beta chain) sequence and its context. One Seattle source followed patients from active infection through their disease course. The sample is drawn from a study of blood T cell repertoires in COVID-19. In the study overall: COVID-19 samples, acute and convalescent, were from the United States, Italy and Spain. T cells, B-cell-depleted T cells, or PBMCs provided the cDNA or gDNA that served as material.

In the authors' methods: Estimation of nucleated cell counts relied on the amplification of reference gene primers. Libraries were prepared by immunoSEQ multiplex PCR; TCRdb keeps only in-frame clonotypes and omits some of them. That table is the source of V, J and clone size, and D and trimming were worked out from the DNA. Of about 170,000 clones in the sample, around nine tenths were seen once. The V gene end was trimmed by 7 bases and the J gene end by 4 bases; junction bases not matched to a gene: 3. This CDR3 is 15 amino acids long. Germline CDR1 LNHDA, CDR2 SQIVND (reference sequence). Specimen: peripheral blood. This rearrangement joins TRBV19 to TRBJ2-2; 13 nucleotides match TRBD2. The receptor's source is a man between 60 and 75 years old with COVID-19, enrolled during active disease. This CDR3 is CASIGTSGVTGELFF. CDR3 sequence (DNA): TGTGCCAGTATAGGGACTAGCGGGGTCACCGGGGAGCTGTTTTTT.